The rows below give T cell receptor beta chains drawn from one sample of a study of cytomegalovirus exposure and HLA in healthy donors. Sequencing used immunoSEQ multiplex PCR; TCRdb keeps in-frame clones, though not all of them. The sample carries tens of thousands of clones, approximately 94% recorded once. The sample was PBMCs. The receptor source for this set is a woman between 18 and 30 years old in good health and CMV-seropositive. Each CDR3 is given with its conserved first and last residue. Fields, in order: D gene, J gene, V gene, clone size, CDR3 protein, CDR3 DNA. D genes are given only for firm matches. Size tells how often a clone was seen (once, few, many) or the class of an expanded clone, and some rows leave it out.

D: TRBD2; J: TRBJ2-2; V: TRBV4-1; size: NA; CDR3: CASSRLRTSGRVDGELFF; DNA: TGCGCCAGCAGCCGCCTCCGGACTAGCGGGAGGGTCGACGGGGAGCTGTTTTTT
D: TRBD2; J: TRBJ2-4; V: TRBV9; size: NA; CDR3: CASSVDGGSGYIQYF; DNA: TGTGCCAGCAGCGTAGATGGCGGGAGTGGGTACATTCAGTACTTC
D: TRBD1; J: TRBJ2-1; V: TRBV27; size: NA; CDR3: CASTTQGTGGPNEQFF; DNA: TGTGCCAGCACGACTCAAGGGACAGGGGGACCTAATGAGCAGTTCTTC
D: TRBD2; J: TRBJ2-3; V: TRBV7-6; size: NA; CDR3: CASSPSGLAGFTDTQYF; DNA: TGTGCCAGCAGCCCGTCGGGACTAGCGGGTTTCACAGATACGCAGTATTTT
D: NA; J: TRBJ2-3; V: TRBV11-2; size: NA; CDR3: CASSSVSGTDTQYF; DNA: TGTGCCAGCAGCTCCGTGAGTGGCACAGATACGCAGTATTTT
D: NA; J: TRBJ1-2; V: TRBV7-9; size: NA; CDR3: CASSLADGSRSYGYTF; DNA: TGTGCCAGCAGCTTAGCCGACGGGTCTCGGAGCTATGGCTACACCTTC
D: NA; J: TRBJ2-5; V: TRBV19; size: NA; CDR3: CASSPQGMETQYF; DNA: TGTGCCAGTAGTCCGCAGGGGATGGAGACCCAGTACTTC
D: TRBD1; J: TRBJ2-7; V: TRBV7-9; size: NA; CDR3: CASSLAPQGPYEQYF; DNA: TGTGCCAGCAGCTTAGCCCCACAGGGGCCCTACGAGCAGTACTTC
D: TRBD2; J: TRBJ2-7; V: TRBV6-1; size: NA; CDR3: CASSAGRTSGSYEQYF; DNA: TGTGCCAGCAGTGCGGGCCGGACTAGCGGCTCCTACGAGCAGTACTTC
D: NA; J: TRBJ2-7; V: TRBV19; size: NA; CDR3: CASSNGQGYEQYF; DNA: TGTGCCAGTAGTAACGGTCAGGGATACGAGCAGTACTTC
D: NA; J: TRBJ2-3; V: TRBV19; size: NA; CDR3: CASSIGPRSSTDTQYF; DNA: TGTGCCAGTAGTATAGGTCCCAGGTCTAGCACAGATACGCAGTATTTT
D: NA; J: TRBJ2-7; V: TRBV7-8; size: NA; CDR3: CASSPSTSYEQYF; DNA: TGTGCCAGCAGCCCATCGACATCATACGAGCAGTACTTC
D: NA; J: TRBJ2-1; V: TRBV27; size: NA; CDR3: CASSSQGWYEQFF; DNA: TGTGCCAGCAGTTCCCAGGGGTGGTATGAGCAGTTCTTC
D: NA; J: TRBJ1-6; V: TRBV18; size: few; CDR3: CASSPNAVERSPLHF; DNA: TGTGCCAGCTCCCCCAACGCCGTAGAGAGGTCACCCCTCCACTTT
D: NA; J: TRBJ1-6; V: TRBV9; size: NA; CDR3: CASSSSGTFNSPLHF; DNA: TGTGCCAGCAGCTCTAGCGGGACATTTAATTCACCCCTCCACTTT
D: TRBD2; J: TRBJ2-2; V: TRBV6-6; size: NA; CDR3: CASSYSSGRGTGELFF; DNA: TGTGCCAGCAGTTACTCTAGCGGGAGAGGCACCGGGGAGCTGTTTTTT
D: NA; J: TRBJ2-7; V: TRBV27; size: NA; CDR3: CASSYAGNYEQYF; DNA: TGTGCCAGCAGTTACGCAGGGAACTACGAGCAGTACTTC
D: NA; J: TRBJ1-1; V: TRBV20-1; size: NA; CDR3: CSVTGTEAFF; DNA: TGCAGTGTCACGGGAACTGAAGCTTTCTTT
D: NA; J: TRBJ2-5; V: TRBV6-5; size: NA; CDR3: CASTTGGTQYF; DNA: TGTGCCAGCACCACCGGGGGGACCCAGTACTTC
D: TRBD2; J: TRBJ2-2; V: TRBV9; size: NA; CDR3: CASSASGGSTGELFF; DNA: TGTGCCAGCAGCGCGTCCGGGGGGTCCACCGGGGAGCTGTTTTTT
D: NA; J: TRBJ2-5; V: TRBV5-6; size: NA; CDR3: CASSSLGAGQETQYF; DNA: TGTGCCAGCAGCTCGCTCGGCGCGGGGCAAGAGACCCAGTACTTC